Listed here are 18 T cell receptor beta chains from one sample, sequenced in a study of T-cell memory formation after mild COVID-19. TCRdb analysed the 5' RACE reads with MiXCR anew, one entry per CDR3 protein. Seen here are about 290,000 distinct CDR3 sequences, approximately 15% observed once, and the top ten hold roughly a fifth. What was sequenced was PBMCs or a T cell subset sorted from them (not recorded which). These receptor sequences come from a young man who had mild COVID-19 (a few samples of this study predate the infection). Cell type and time point are not known.

DNA for the CDR3: TGTGCCAGTAGCTTAGGGCGGATTCAGCCCCAGCATTTT. Translating it yields CASSLGRIQPQHF. The V call is TRBV19, the J call TRBJ1-5; D gene uncertain. This CDR3 comprises 13 residues. Germline V gives CDR1 LNHDA, CDR2 SQIVND (reference sequence). Trimming cost V 6 bases and J 6 bases, with 12 bases left between them.

This clonotype was recorded a few times. V gene TRBV20-1 combines with J gene TRBJ1-2; no definite D call. V lost 0 bases to trimming and J lost 8 bases, with 4 bases between them. Germline V gene lookup returns CDR1 DFQATT and CDR2 SNEGSKA (reference sequence). The CDR3 extends over 10 amino acids. Here the CDR3 DNA reads TGCAGTGCTAGAGATCGGGGCTACACCTTC. Its protein product is CSARDRGYTF.

The table lists this clonotype with a few counts. The V gene is TRBV7-3, the J gene TRBJ2-3; TRBD2 agrees at 8 bases. With 2 bases clipped from V and 2 bases from J, the junction kept 9 bases outside the gene matches. Per germline, CDR1 SGHTA and CDR2 FQGTGA. This CDR3 has 17 amino acids. CDR3 sequence: CASSLRGLDPSTDTQYF. CDR3 coding DNA: TGTGCCAGCAGCTTACGGGGACTAGACCCTTCCACAGATACGCAGTATTTT.

The rearrangement links TRBV27 to TRBJ1-4; 8 bases map to TRBD1. The CDR3 consists of 15 residues. CDR1 and CDR2 (germline): MNHEY, SMNVEV (reference sequence). J gave up 7 bases and V 1 base, and 5 bases lay outside the gene matches. CDR3 protein: CASSLYRGVGEKLFF. The DNA of the CDR3 is TGTGCCAGCAGTTTATACAGGGGGGTCGGTGAAAAACTGTTTTTT.

This chain joins TRBV28 and TRBJ1-1; 9 nucleotides match TRBD1. The CDR3 is 15 residues long. Losses at the gene ends were 6 bases for V and 9 bases for J; bases not matched to a gene: 14. Germline V gene lookup returns CDR1 MDHEN and CDR2 SYDVKM. The CDR3: CASSSPGQGDRKAFF. Written as DNA, the CDR3 is TGTGCCAGCAGCTCACCGGGACAGGGAGATCGGAAAGCTTTCTTT. Complete variable domain (other parts from reference TRBV28 and TRBJ1-1): DVKVTQSSRYLVKRTGEKVFLECVQDMDHENMFWYRQDPGLGLRLIYFSYDVKMKEKGDIPEGYSVSREKKERFSLILESASTNQTSMYLCASSSPGQGDRKAFFGQGTRLTVV.

This sequence joins TRBV4-3 and TRBJ2-3, with D perhaps being TRBD1 or TRBD2 (7 bases each). Trimming left V 4 bases short and J 2 bases short, with 22 bases between. CDR3 length: 18 amino acids. The germline V gene has CDR1 LGHNA and CDR2 YSLEER. In DNA form, the CDR3 reads TGCGCCAGCAGCCCACTGGCAGGGGGAGGGATATCCACAGATACGCAGTATTTT. Its protein is CASSPLAGGGISTDTQYF.

The V call is TRBV28, the J call TRBJ2-2; possible D gene TRBD2, 6 bases. Per the germline V gene, CDR1 is MDHEN and CDR2 is SYDVKM. Trimming stripped 2 bases from V and 5 bases from J, with 12 bases between. The CDR3 runs 15 residues. In nucleotides, the CDR3 is TGTGCCAGCAGTTTACGGGGGTCGGTGACCGGGGAGCTGTTTTTT. It yields the protein CASSLRGSVTGELFF.

The chain has TRBV7-9 and TRBJ2-7; the D gene is possibly TRBD1 (5 bases). The CDR3 runs to 14 residues. From germline, CDR1 is SEHNR and CDR2 FQNEAQ (reference sequence). Trimming took off 4 bases at V and 3 bases at J, with 13 bases between the two ends. As DNA, the CDR3 is TGTGCCAGCAGCTCCTCGACCAGGGACTACGAGCAGTACGTC. Protein: CASSSSTRDYEQYV.

The J gene is TRBJ2-3, the V gene TRBV7-2; D is possibly TRBD2 (5 bases). Deletions cut 5 bases from V and 6 bases from J, with 45 bases between. CDR3 length equals 24 residues. Germline CDR1 SGHTA, CDR2 FQGNSA. This CDR3 is CASSPPSGIKHTFSSPIFVDTQYF. CDR3 coding DNA: TGTGCCAGCAGCCCACCCTCCGGGATCAAGCACACGTTCAGCTCGCCGATTTTCGTGGATACGCAGTATTTT.

The chain carries TRBV12-3 or TRBV12-4 and TRBJ1-6, with D possibly TRBD1 on 5 matching bases. V lost 7 bases, J lost 10 bases, and 14 bases lay in between. The CDR3 has 13 amino acids. CDR3 in amino acids: CASTRDWGSPLHF. The CDR3 DNA reads TGTGCCAGCACCCGGGATTGGGGGTCACCCCTCCACTTT.

The rearrangement links TRBV7-9 to TRBJ1-2; 11 positions match TRBD1. CDR3 size: 15 residues. Looked up from germline, CDR1 is SEHNR and CDR2 is FQNEAQ (reference sequence). After removal of 3 bases from V and 4 bases from J, the junction contained 4 bases not matched to a gene. The CDR3 here is CASSLSGTGGYGYTF. CDR3 bases: TGTGCCAGCAGCTTGAGTGGGACAGGGGGCTATGGCTACACCTTC.

This clonotype occurred a few times. V and J are TRBV29-1 and TRBJ2-1; 7 bases agree with TRBD1. The germline gives CDR1 SQVTM, CDR2 ANQGSEA. The CDR3 runs to 13 residues. V lost 5 bases to trimming and J lost 3 bases; unmatched junction nucleotides: 4. The CDR3 bases are TGCAGCGTTACGGGACAGAGCTACAATGAGCAGTTCTTC. Protein product: CSVTGQSYNEQFF.

Only a few counts were recorded for this clonotype. This chain links TRBV7-9 with TRBJ2-2, with a tentative D call TRBD1 (6 bases). The CDR3 consists of 17 residues. Germline V lookup: CDR1 SEHNR, CDR2 FQNEAQ (reference sequence). V lost 1 base and J lost 0, with 12 bases in between. The CDR3 is CASSLEWTDPNTGELFF. DNA for the CDR3: TGTGCCAGCAGCTTAGAATGGACAGACCCGAACACCGGGGAGCTGTTTTTT.

In its sample, this clonotype was seen a few times. This CDR3 reads CASSSFETQYF. The CDR3 nucleotides read TGTGCCAGCAGTTCCTTCGAGACCCAGTACTTC. The chain carries TRBV6-2 or TRBV6-3 and TRBJ2-5; D remains unclear. V was pared by 4 bases and J by 5 bases, with 5 bases between. CDR1 MNHEY and CDR2 SVGEGT come from the germline V gene. The CDR3 totals 11 residues.

The J gene is TRBJ2-3, the V gene TRBV29-1, with 12 bases that match TRBD2. CDR3 length: 16 residues. CDR1 is SQVTM and CDR2 is ANQGSEA in the germline V gene. V was clipped by 3 bases and J by 0 bases; unmatched bases: 4. CDR3 sequence (DNA): TGCAGCGTTGAGGAGACTAGCGGGGGAAGCACAGATACGCAGTATTTT. Its translation is CSVEETSGGSTDTQYF.

The V and J genes are TRBV14 and TRBJ2-7, with unresolved D. The length of the CDR3 is 14 residues. V lost 4 bases and J 0 bases, leaving 10 bases between the germline ends. The germline V gene encodes CDR1 SGHDN and CDR2 FVKESK. CDR3 sequence (DNA): TGTGCCAGCAGCCGGGCGTCGTACTCCTACGAGCAGTACTTC. Amino acid sequence: CASSRASYSYEQYF.

This clonotype turned up a few times. CDR3 protein: CASSMDRASTDTQYF. CDR3 coding DNA: TGTGCCAGTAGTATGGACAGGGCGAGCACAGATACGCAGTATTTT. This sequence joins TRBV19 and TRBJ2-3; 8 bases are a match to TRBD1. Germline lookup yields CDR1 LNHDA and CDR2 SQIVND (reference sequence). The trim removed 3 bases at V and 0 bases at J, leaving 2 bases unmatched. The CDR3 contains 15 residues.

The J gene is TRBJ2-5, the V gene TRBV9; 8 positions agree with TRBD1. The CDR3 runs to 17 residues. V lost 4 bases, J lost 0 bases, and 11 bases stayed unmatched. Looked up from germline, CDR1 is SGDLS and CDR2 is YYNGEE. The CDR3 DNA sequence: TGTGCCAGCAGCACGCTCGACAGGGGTGTCGACCAAGAGACCCAGTACTTC. The encoded protein is CASSTLDRGVDQETQYF.